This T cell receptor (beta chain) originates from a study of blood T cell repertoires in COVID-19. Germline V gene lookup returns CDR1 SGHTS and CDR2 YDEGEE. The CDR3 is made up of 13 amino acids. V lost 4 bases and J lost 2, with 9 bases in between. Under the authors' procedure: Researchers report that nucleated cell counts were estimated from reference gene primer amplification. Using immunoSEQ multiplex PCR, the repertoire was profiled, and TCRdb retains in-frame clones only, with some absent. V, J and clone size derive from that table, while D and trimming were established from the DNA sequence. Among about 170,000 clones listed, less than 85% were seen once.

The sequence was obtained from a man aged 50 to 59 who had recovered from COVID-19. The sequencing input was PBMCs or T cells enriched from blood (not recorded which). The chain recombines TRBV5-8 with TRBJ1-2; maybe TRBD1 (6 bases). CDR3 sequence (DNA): TGTGCCAGCAGCGGGCAGGGGAACTATGGCTACACCTTC. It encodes CASSGQGNYGYTF.